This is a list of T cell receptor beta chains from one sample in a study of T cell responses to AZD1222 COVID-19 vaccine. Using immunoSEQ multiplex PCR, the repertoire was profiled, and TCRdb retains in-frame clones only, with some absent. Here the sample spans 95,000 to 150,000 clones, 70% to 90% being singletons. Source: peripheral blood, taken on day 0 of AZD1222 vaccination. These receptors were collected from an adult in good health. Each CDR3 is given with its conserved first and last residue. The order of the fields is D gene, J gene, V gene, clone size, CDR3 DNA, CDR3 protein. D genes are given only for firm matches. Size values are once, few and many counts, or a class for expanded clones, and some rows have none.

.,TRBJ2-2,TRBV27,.,TGTGCCAGCACTCCGCGAACTGGGACCGGGGAGCTGTTTTTT,CASTPRTGTGELFF
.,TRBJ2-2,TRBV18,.,TGTGCCAGCTCACCGACACAGGTTTTCACCGGGGAGCTGTTTTTT,CASSPTQVFTGELFF
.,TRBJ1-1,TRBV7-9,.,TGTGCCAGCAGGGACCCAAATGCCCCTGAAGCTTTCTTT,CASRDPNAPEAFF
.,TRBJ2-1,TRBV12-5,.,TGTGCTAGTGGTTTTGGGGGGGGGCCTCCCCTCCTCAATGAGCAGTTCTTC,CASGFGGGPPLLNEQFF
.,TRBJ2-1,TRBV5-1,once,TGCGCCAGCAGCTTTCAGGGCTACAATGAGCAGTTCTTC,CASSFQGYNEQFF
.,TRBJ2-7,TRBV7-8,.,TGTGCCAGCAGCTTAGGGAGGGGGCAATCTGGCTACGAGCAGTACTTC,CASSLGRGQSGYEQYF
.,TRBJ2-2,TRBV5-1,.,TGCGCCAGCAGCTTGGACCCAGGGAAAATCACCGGGGAGCTGTTTTTT,CASSLDPGKITGELFF
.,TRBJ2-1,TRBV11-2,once,TGTGCCAGCAGCTTCACATCCCTGGCTAGCCGTCGGAACAATGAGCAGTTCTTC,CASSFTSLASRRNNEQFF
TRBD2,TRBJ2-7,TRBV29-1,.,TGCAGCGTTGGGGCACTAGCGGGAGTAATCTACGAGCAGTACTTC,CSVGALAGVIYEQYF
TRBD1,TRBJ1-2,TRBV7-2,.,TGTGCCAGCAGCTTACCGGGACAGCCGTACACCTTC,CASSLPGQPYTF